The present TCR beta chain was sequenced within a study of cytomegalovirus exposure and HLA in healthy donors. Study-level results: Altogether, about 160 TCR beta chains were recorded as cytomegalovirus-associated. Analyzed later, most CMV-associated TCR beta chains appeared HLA-restricted. In a later analysis, at a false discovery rate of 0.05, over 15,000 TCR beta sequences matched HLA alleles.

V was pared by 4 bases and J by 0 bases, with 10 bases of the junction left unmatched. Germline CDR1 is SGHNT and CDR2 is YYREEE (reference sequence). The CDR3 length is 18 residues. This clone turned up a few times. Its antigen is as yet unknown. Researchers ran the PCR with 60 Vbeta and 13 Jbeta primers. Measured with immunoSEQ multiplex PCR; TCRdb has only the in-frame clones, and not every one. This table has some 140,000 clones, over 60% appearing once. Source material: PBMCs. The chain couples TRBV5-4 to TRBJ2-1; 10 bases align to TRBD2. The sequence was obtained from a man aged 40-50 years in good health and CMV-seronegative. The CDR3 here is CASSEGTSVSSSYNEQFF. Here the CDR3 DNA reads TGTGCCAGCAGCGAAGGGACTAGCGTTTCCTCCTCCTACAATGAGCAGTTCTTC.